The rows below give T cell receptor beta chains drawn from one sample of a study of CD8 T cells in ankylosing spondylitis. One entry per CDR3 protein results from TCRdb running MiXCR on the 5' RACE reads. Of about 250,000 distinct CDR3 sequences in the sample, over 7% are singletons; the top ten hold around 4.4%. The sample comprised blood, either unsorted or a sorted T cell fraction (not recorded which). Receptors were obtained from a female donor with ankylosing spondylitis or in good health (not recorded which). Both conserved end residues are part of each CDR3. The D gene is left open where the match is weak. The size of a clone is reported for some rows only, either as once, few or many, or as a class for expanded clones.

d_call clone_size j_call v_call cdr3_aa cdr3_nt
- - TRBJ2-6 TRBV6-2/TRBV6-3 CASSPPLSGANVLTF TGTGCCAGCAGTCCGCCCCTTTCTGGGGCCAACGTCCTGACTTTC
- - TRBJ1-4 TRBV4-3 CASSQRREATNEKLFF TGCGCCAGCAGCCAAAGAAGGGAGGCAACTAATGAAAAACTGTTTTTT
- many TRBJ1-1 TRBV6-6 CASSYSESAFF TGTGCCAGCAGTTACTCGGAATCAGCTTTCTTT
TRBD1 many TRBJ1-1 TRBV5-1 CASSLVGTGLKWDTEAFF TGCGCCAGCAGCTTGGTCGGGACAGGGCTCAAATGGGACACTGAAGCTTTCTTT
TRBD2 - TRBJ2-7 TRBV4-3 CASSQGTSGSPHYEQYF TGCGCCAGCAGCCAGGGGACTAGCGGGAGTCCCCACTACGAGCAGTACTTC
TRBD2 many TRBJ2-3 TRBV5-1 CASSFTSAGTDTQYF TGCGCCAGCAGCTTCACTAGCGCGGGGACAGATACGCAGTATTTT
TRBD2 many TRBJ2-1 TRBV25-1 CASSDALGLAGSYNEQFF TGTGCCAGCAGTGATGCTTTGGGACTAGCGGGGTCCTACAATGAGCAGTTCTTC
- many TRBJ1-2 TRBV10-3 CAISLGGNGYTF TGTGCCATCAGTCTTGGGGGGAATGGCTACACCTTC
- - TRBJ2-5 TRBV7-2 CASNPTGLQETQYF TGTGCCAGCAATCCCACAGGGCTACAAGAGACCCAGTACTTC
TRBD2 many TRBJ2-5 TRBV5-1 CASSLGGGRTQETQYF TGCGCCAGCAGCTTGGGTGGCGGGAGGACTCAAGAGACCCAGTACTTC
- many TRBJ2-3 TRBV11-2 CASSFRTGTGLPTDTQYF TGTGCCAGCAGCTTTCGTACGGGGACGGGTTTACCCACAGATACGCAGTATTTT
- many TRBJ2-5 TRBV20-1 CSSPPDWGGETQYF TGCAGCTCACCCCCGGACTGGGGTGGAGAGACCCAGTACTTC
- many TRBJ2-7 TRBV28 CASSLLGTREQYF TGTGCCAGCAGTTTATTGGGAACTAGGGAGCAGTACTTC
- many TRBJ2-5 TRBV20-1 CSARDVASGGLKTQYF TGCAGTGCTAGAGATGTGGCCTCAGGGGGGTTGAAGACCCAGTACTTC
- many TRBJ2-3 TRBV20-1 CSARDLLVARGDTQYF TGCAGTGCTAGAGATCTCCTGGTAGCGAGGGGAGATACGCAGTATTTT
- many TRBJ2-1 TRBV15 CATSRDLADEQFF TGTGCCACCAGCAGAGATCTGGCAGATGAGCAGTTCTTC
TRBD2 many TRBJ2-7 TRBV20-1 CSAHTSGSKYEQYF TGCAGTGCGCATACTAGCGGGAGTAAGTACGAGCAGTACTTC
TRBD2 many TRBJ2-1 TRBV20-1 CSASLAGGQNEQFF TGCAGTGCTTCCCTAGCGGGAGGGCAAAATGAGCAGTTCTTC
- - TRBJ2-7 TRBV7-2 CASSFRDLTYEQYF TGTGCCAGCAGCTTTCGGGACCTTACCTACGAGCAGTACTTC
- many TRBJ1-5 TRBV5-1 CASILRFRPQHF TGCGCATCAATACTAAGGTTTCGGCCCCAGCATTTT
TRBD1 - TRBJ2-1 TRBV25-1 CASGPGTGAYNEQFF TGTGCCAGCGGCCCCGGGACAGGGGCGTACAATGAGCAGTTCTTC
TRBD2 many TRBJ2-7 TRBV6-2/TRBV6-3 CASSPQRTSYEQYF TGTGCCAGCAGCCCCCAGAGGACTAGCTACGAGCAGTACTTC
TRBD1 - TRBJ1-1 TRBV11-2 CASSLVGTAGEAFF TGTGCCAGCAGCTTAGTCGGGACAGCGGGTGAAGCTTTCTTT
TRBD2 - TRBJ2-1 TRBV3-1 CASSQGPPVAGTLNEQFF TGTGCCAGCAGTCAAGGGCCTCCGGTAGCGGGAACCCTCAATGAGCAGTTCTTC
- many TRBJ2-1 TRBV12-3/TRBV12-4 CASSLVQNEQFF TGTGCCAGCAGTTTAGTTCAGAATGAGCAGTTCTTC
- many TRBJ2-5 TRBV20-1 CSAQGLAGTQYF TGCAGTGCTCAAGGACTCGCAGGGACCCAGTACTTC
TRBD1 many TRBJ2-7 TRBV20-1 CSASPSPGGLWEQYF TGCAGTGCTAGCCCATCTCCAGGGGGCCTTTGGGAGCAGTACTTC
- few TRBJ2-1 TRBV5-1 CASSLGETGSEQFF TGCGCCAGCAGCTTGGGGGAAACAGGGAGTGAGCAGTTCTTC
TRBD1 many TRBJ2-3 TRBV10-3 CAISRTGVSDTQYF TGTGCCATCAGCCGGACAGGGGTTTCCGATACGCAGTATTTT
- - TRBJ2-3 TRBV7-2 CANSLGKWGPSTDTQYF TGTGCCAACAGCTTAGGCAAATGGGGGCCTAGCACAGATACGCAGTATTTT
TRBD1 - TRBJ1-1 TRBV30 CAWSGGRTEAFF TGTGCCTGGTCAGGGGGACGCACTGAAGCTTTCTTT
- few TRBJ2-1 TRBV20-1 CSASRGSNEQFF TGCAGTGCTAGCCGCGGGTCCAATGAGCAGTTCTTC
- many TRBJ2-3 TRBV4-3 CASSSGWGTDTQYF TGCGCCAGCAGCTCCGGTTGGGGCACAGATACGCAGTATTTT
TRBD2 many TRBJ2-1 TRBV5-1 CASRPGTSGRNEQFF TGCGCCAGCAGGCCCGGGACTAGCGGGAGGAATGAGCAGTTCTTC
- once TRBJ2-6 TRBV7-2 CASCFGFAGANVLTF TGTGCCAGCTGCTTCGGGTTCGCTGGGGCCAACGTCCTGACTTTC
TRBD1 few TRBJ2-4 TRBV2 CASSERQGVGNIQYF TGTGCCAGCAGTGAAAGACAGGGGGTGGGAAACATTCAGTACTTC
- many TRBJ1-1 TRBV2 CAVIGVGAFF TGTGCCGTAATAGGGGTTGGAGCTTTCTTT
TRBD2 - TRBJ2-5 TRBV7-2 CASSLGRLAGDTQETQYF TGTGCCAGCAGCTTAGGGCGACTAGCGGGAGACACACAAGAGACCCAGTACTTC
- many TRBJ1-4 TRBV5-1 CASSVTGSNEKLFF TGCGCCAGCAGCGTAACAGGTTCCAATGAAAAACTGTTTTTT
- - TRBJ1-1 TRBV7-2 CASRGEIEAFF TGTGCCAGCAGGGGTGAGATTGAAGCTTTCTTT
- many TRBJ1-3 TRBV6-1 CASRDTGISGNTIYF TGTGCCAGCAGGGATACAGGGATCTCTGGAAACACCATATATTTT